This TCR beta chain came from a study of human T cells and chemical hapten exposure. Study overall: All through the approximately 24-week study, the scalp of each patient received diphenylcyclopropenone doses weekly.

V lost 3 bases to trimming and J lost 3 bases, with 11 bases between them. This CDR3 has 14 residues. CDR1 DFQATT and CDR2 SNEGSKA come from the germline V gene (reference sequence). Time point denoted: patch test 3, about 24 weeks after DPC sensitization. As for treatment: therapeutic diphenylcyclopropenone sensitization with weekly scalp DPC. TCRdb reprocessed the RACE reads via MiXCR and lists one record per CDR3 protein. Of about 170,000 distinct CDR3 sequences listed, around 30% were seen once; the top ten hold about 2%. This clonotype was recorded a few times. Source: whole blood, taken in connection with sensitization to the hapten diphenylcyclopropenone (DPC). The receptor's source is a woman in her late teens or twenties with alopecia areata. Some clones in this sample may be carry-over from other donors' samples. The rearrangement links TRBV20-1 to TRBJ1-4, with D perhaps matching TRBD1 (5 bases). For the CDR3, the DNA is TGCAGTGCTAGGGACCGGGGGGCTAATGAAAAACTGTTTTTT. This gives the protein CSARDRGANEKLFF.